One sample yielded the 19 T cell receptor beta chains listed below, sequenced in a study of a mutant IDH1 vaccine in newly diagnosed glioma (TCRdb year 2021). What this sample's time point label stands for: baseline, week 1 (first vaccination visit). This specimen's treatment or condition label, interpreted: pre-vaccination baseline after standard-of-care therapy. Library creation used the immunoSEQ multiplex PCR assay. TCRdb retrieved this table from immuneACCESS and kept in-frame rearrangements only. Not all clones are present; in checked studies, unresolved V genes account for under half, and no reason is known for the remainder. The sample data list 85,000 to 100,000 clones, and 80% to 90% of these were observed just once. The top ten constitute around 0.6% of the sample. The specimen comprised PBMCs, sampled from a glioma patient treated with radiotherapy, temozolomide or both. These receptors came from a woman aged 50 to 65 with glioma.

V usage is TRBV21-1 and J usage is TRBJ1-3. TRBV21-1 is classified as a pseudogene. The CDR3 runs to 14 residues. CDR3 sequence (DNA): TGTGCCAGCAGCAAATTGTGGGGAGAGAGCACCATATATTTT. Its translation: CASSKLWGESTIYF.

This clone has only one observation. Additional DNA sequences in this sample encode the identical CDR3. V and J are TRBV30 and TRBJ2-2; 11 nucleotides line up with TRBD1. The V and J ends lost 3 bases and 6 bases, in that order; junction bases with no gene match: 0. In germline, CDR1 is GTSNPN, CDR2 SVGIG (reference sequence). The CDR3 covers 13 residues. The CDR3 DNA reads TGTGCCTGGAGGGGACAGGGGGCCGGGGAGCTGTTTTTT. It specifies CAWRGQGAGELFF.

This clone was picked up a small number of times. The genes are TRBV7-3 and TRBJ1-1; TRBD1 might be the D (6 bases). This CDR3 region has 14 residues. V shed 2 bases and J shed 1 base, with 8 bases lying between them. Germline V gene lookup returns CDR1 SGHTA and CDR2 FQGTGA. Here the CDR3 reads CASSLGGPNTEAFF. CDR3 bases: TGTGCCAGCAGCTTAGGGGGGCCGAACACTGAAGCTTTCTTT.

The genes are TRBV15 and TRBJ2-2, with 8 bases fitting TRBD2. CDR1 LNHNV and CDR2 YYDKDF come from the germline V gene (reference sequence). The CDR3 sequence is 17 residues long. V was clipped by 1 base and J by 6 bases; unmatched bases: 10. CDR3 nucleotide sequence: TGTGCCACCAGCAGAGTCGCGGGGGGATATTCAGCCGGGGAGCTGTTTTTT. Protein: CATSRVAGGYSAGELFF.

This clone was seen once. The rearrangement uses TRBV30 and TRBJ1-1; maybe TRBD1 (6 bases). Germline CDR1 is GTSNPN and CDR2 is SVGIG (reference sequence). Deletions cut 0 bases from V and 4 bases from J, with 18 bases between. The CDR3 extends over 16 amino acids. In DNA form, the CDR3 reads TGTGCCTGGAGTGTTACCAGGGGCGGCCTCGGCACTGAAGCTTTCTTT. Encoded protein: CAWSVTRGGLGTEAFF.

This rearrangement joins TRBV21-1 to TRBJ2-5; TRBD1, the D gene given by the table, was not confirmed from the DNA. TRBV21-1 is a recognized pseudogene. The length of the CDR3 is 15 residues. This CDR3 reads CAIPDRDLSQETQYF. The CDR3 DNA reads as TGTGCCATCCCGGACAGGGACCTCTCCCAAGAGACCCAGTACTTC.

CDR3 residues: CASIPGGVAGSAYEQYF. CDR3 DNA sequence: TGTGCCAGCATCCCGGGGGGGGTAGCGGGATCCGCCTACGAGCAGTACTTC. The chain uses TRBV5-4 and TRBJ2-7, with 8 bases aligning to TRBD2. The CDR3 has 17 residues. V lost 6 bases, J lost 2 bases, and 16 bases stayed unmatched. From germline, CDR1 is SGHNT and CDR2 YYREEE (reference sequence).

The V and J genes are TRBV11-3 and TRBJ2-7, with TRBD1 as a possible D gene (6 bases). V shed 2 bases and J shed 5 bases, with 10 bases lying between them. Germline-derived CDR1 and CDR2 are SGHNT and YENEEA. The CDR3 covers 13 residues. CDR3: CASSLNRDHEQYF. The CDR3 DNA reads as TGTGCCAGCAGCTTAAACAGGGACCACGAGCAGTACTTC.

This rearrangement joins TRBV15 to TRBJ2-5; 14 bases fit TRBD2. Germline-derived CDR1 and CDR2 are LNHNV and YYDKDF (reference sequence). Trimming took 1 base from V and 5 from J; bases not matched to a gene: 3. The CDR3 loop spans 16 amino acids. Here the CDR3 DNA reads TGTGCCACCAGCAGAGGGACTAGCGGGAGGAAGGAGACCCAGTACTTC. Its protein is CATSRGTSGRKETQYF.

The CDR3 region is CASSFRQVGFTEAFF. In nucleotides, the CDR3 is TGTGCCAGCAGTTTTAGACAGGTCGGTTTCACTGAAGCTTTCTTT. The chain employs TRBV28 and TRBJ1-1; perhaps TRBD1 as D (6 bases). This CDR3 has 15 residues. Germline CDR1 MDHEN, CDR2 SYDVKM. V was trimmed by 3 bases and J by 4 bases, leaving 15 bases between them.

The rearrangement uses TRBV6-1 and TRBJ2-2; the match to TRBD1 covers 9 bases. Germline V lookup: CDR1 MNHNS, CDR2 SASEGT. The CDR3 loop spans 15 amino acids. V lost 7 bases, J lost 5 bases, and 8 bases stayed unmatched. The CDR3 protein is CASKSGTGSTGELFF. The CDR3 bases are TGTGCCAGCAAGTCGGGGACAGGGAGTACCGGGGAGCTGTTTTTT.

This clone was seen more than once but under ten times. The CDR3 sequence: CASSLEWQNTEAFF. CDR3 sequence (DNA): TGTGCCAGCAGCTTAGAGTGGCAGAACACTGAAGCTTTCTTT. The chain carries TRBV7-9 and TRBJ1-1; D gene unclear. The CDR3 has 14 amino acids. Germline V gene lookup returns CDR1 SEHNR and CDR2 FQNEAQ (reference sequence). Trimming cost V 1 base and J 1 base, with 7 bases left between them.

This rearrangement joins TRBV25-1 to TRBJ2-6; a weak D match, TRBD2 (6 bases). V dropped 0 bases and J dropped 0 bases, with 9 bases sitting between them. This CDR3 comprises 17 residues. Germline V gene data show CDR1 as MGHDK and CDR2 as SYGVNS. CDR3 nucleotide sequence: TGTGCCAGCAGTGAATATGCGGGAAGCTCTGGGGCCAACGTCCTGACTTTC. Translated: CASSEYAGSSGANVLTF.

This clone was seen a handful of times. The chain combines TRBV5-1 with TRBJ2-7; D is possibly TRBD2 (5 bases). Germline V gives CDR1 SGHRS, CDR2 YFSETQ. The CDR3 totals 14 residues. Trimming removed 1 base from V and 6 bases from J, with 14 bases in between. The CDR3 nucleotides are TGCGCCAGCAGCTTGCTAGCAGGAGATAGCGAGCAGTACTTC. This encodes CASSLLAGDSEQYF.

This chain links TRBV6-6 with TRBJ2-1; D is tentatively TRBD1 or TRBD2 (5 bases each). Germline CDR1 reads MNHNY; CDR2 reads SVGAGI (reference sequence). Deletions cut 4 bases from V and 8 bases from J, with 9 bases between. This CDR3 spans 12 amino acids. The CDR3 loop is CASSLRGDEQFF. The CDR3 DNA sequence: TGTGCCAGCAGTTTGAGGGGAGATGAGCAGTTCTTC.

The chain is built from TRBV29-1 and TRBJ2-3, with 10 bases matching TRBD1. Trimming at V came to 3 bases and at J to 2 bases, leaving 11 bases not matched to a gene. This CDR3 spans 17 amino acids. CDR1 is SQVTM, CDR2 ANQGSEA, per germline. CDR3 amino acids: CSVEGPIGTGVTDTQYF. DNA for the CDR3: TGCAGCGTTGAGGGCCCGATAGGGACAGGGGTCACAGATACGCAGTATTTT.

The chain is built from TRBV6-6 and TRBJ2-5, with D tentatively TRBD1 (5 bases). Trimming removed 10 bases at V and 0 bases at J, with 9 bases between. This CDR3 is 12 amino acids long. CDR1 is MNHNY, CDR2 SVGAGI, per germline (reference sequence). CDR3 sequence (DNA): TGTGCCACACGACAGAACCAAGAGACCCAGTACTTC. This encodes CATRQNQETQYF.

This sequence joins TRBV10-3 and TRBJ2-7, with a weak D call TRBD2 (6 bases). The V gene lost 8 bases and the J gene lost 5 bases, with 25 bases spanning the gap. Germline V lookup: CDR1 ENHRY, CDR2 SYGVKD. The CDR3 has 16 residues. The CDR3 nucleotides are TGTGCCATCGCTGCCCAGCCGGGAGCCTTTTCCAACGAGCAGTACTTC. Translating it yields CAIAAQPGAFSNEQYF.

The chain is built from TRBV11-2 and TRBJ1-4, with TRBD1 identical over 7 bases. V shed 2 bases and J 3 bases; nucleotides not matched to a gene: 15. The CDR3 has 19 amino acids. The germline V gene has CDR1 SGHAT and CDR2 FQNNGV. The CDR3 sequence: CASSLRRGEKGASNEKLFF. In nucleotides, the CDR3 is TGTGCCAGCAGCTTAAGGAGAGGAGAGAAGGGGGCATCTAATGAAAAACTGTTTTTT.